Listed here are 15 T cell receptor beta chains from one sample, sequenced in a study of T cell responses to AZD1222 COVID-19 vaccine. Measured with immunoSEQ multiplex PCR; TCRdb has only the in-frame clones, and not every one. The sample shows 95,000 to 100,000 clones, 80% to 90% of them seen only once. The source material was peripheral blood, sampled on day 0 of AZD1222 vaccination. These receptors were collected from an adult in good health.

The chain couples TRBV19 to TRBJ1-2; TRBD1 aligns across 7 bases. The CDR3 is made up of 13 amino acids. CDR1 is LNHDA, CDR2 SQIVND, per germline (reference sequence). V trimming: 8 bases; J trimming: 4 bases; junction bases outside the gene matches: 7. The CDR3 DNA follows: TGTGCCAGTCGACAGGGCGGAAGCTATGGCTACACCTTC. Amino acids: CASRQGGSYGYTF.

The CDR3 bases are TGCAGCACGCCGACGGGACAGGGATATACGCAGTATTTT. Amino acids: CSTPTGQGYTQYF. This rearrangement joins TRBV29-1 to TRBJ2-3; 9 bases line up with TRBD1. CDR1 is SQVTM and CDR2 is ANQGSEA in the germline V gene. V lost 8 bases to trimming and J lost 7 bases; unmatched junction nucleotides: 10. The CDR3 runs 13 residues.

The chain links TRBV2 to TRBJ2-1; 11 bases are a match to TRBD2. Germline CDR1 reads SNHLY; CDR2 reads FYNNEI. The CDR3 has 19 amino acids. The J segment lost 4 bases and the V segment lost 0 bases, leaving 11 bases of the junction unmatched. For the CDR3, the DNA is TGTGCCAGCAGTGAAGCTTCATCTCCGGGACTAGCGGAATACAATGAGCAGTTCTTC. Translated: CASSEASSPGLAEYNEQFF.

This chain's CDR3 is CASSQERGRYGYTF. For the CDR3, the DNA is TGCGCCAGCAGCCAAGAGAGGGGGCGATATGGCTACACCTTC. The rearrangement uses TRBV4-1 and TRBJ1-2, with 7 bases matching TRBD1. Germline CDR1 is MGHRA and CDR2 is YSYEKL. The ends lost 0 bases at V and 5 bases at J; junction bases unmatched: 3. This CDR3 comprises 14 residues.

This clone appeared a single time. The chain carries TRBV7-2 and TRBJ1-2; D call uncertain. V gave up 5 bases and J gave up 1 base, with 14 bases separating them. Per the germline V gene, CDR1 is SGHTA and CDR2 is FQGNSA. This CDR3 is 15 amino acids long. DNA for the CDR3: TGTGCCAGCAGCGCCCTCAGGAGCTTTAACTATGGCTACACCTTC. It translates to CASSALRSFNYGYTF.

The V gene is TRBV19, the J gene TRBJ1-5; TRBD1 might be the D (5 bases). Trimming removed 1 base from V and 5 bases from J, with 15 bases in between. CDR1 LNHDA and CDR2 SQIVND come from the germline V gene (reference sequence). CDR3 length: 16 amino acids. Here the CDR3 DNA reads TGTGCCAGTAGTATAGGGGGACCCCGGGATTATCAGCCCCAGCATTTT. This encodes CASSIGGPRDYQPQHF.

This clone appeared once. This chain uses TRBV3-1 (or the pseudogene TRBV3-2) with TRBJ2-3, with 7 bases identical to TRBD2. J was trimmed by 6 bases and V by 1 base; bases with no gene match: 7. CDR3 size: 15 residues. Germline CDR1 reads LGHDT; CDR2 reads YNNKEL (reference sequence). The DNA for the CDR3 is TGTGCCAGCAGCCAAGTCCTCGGGGGGTTGGATACGCAGTATTTT. Amino acids: CASSQVLGGLDTQYF.

The chain combines TRBV5-5 with TRBJ2-3; possible D gene TRBD2, 5 bases. The CDR3 consists of 16 residues. Looked up from germline, CDR1 is SGHKS and CDR2 is YYEKEE (reference sequence). V was shortened by 6 bases and J by 1 base, with 18 bases between the two germline ends. The CDR3 sequence is CASTRLKAAGTDTQYF. CDR3 DNA sequence: TGTGCCAGCACTCGACTAAAGGCGGCCGGCACAGATACGCAGTATTTT.

The rearrangement joins TRBV5-1 to TRBJ1-1, with a weak D call TRBD1 (5 bases). Germline CDR1 is SGHRS and CDR2 is YFSETQ. The V gene lost 4 bases and the J gene lost 2 bases, with 12 bases spanning the gap. The CDR3 runs 14 residues. This CDR3 reads CASSIGHLNTEAFF. CDR3 bases: TGCGCCAGCAGCATTGGACACCTAAACACTGAAGCTTTCTTT.

Concerning this clone itself: Other DNA sequences in the same sample also yield this CDR3. This chain joins TRBV9 and TRBJ2-2; 8 nucleotides match TRBD1. The CDR3 runs to 15 residues. J gave up 1 base and V 4 bases, and 3 bases lay outside the gene matches. The germline V gene has CDR1 SGDLS and CDR2 YYNGEE. CDR3 region: CASSPGTGNTGELFF. CDR3 bases: TGTGCCAGCAGCCCAGGGACAGGGAACACCGGGGAGCTGTTTTTT.

This clone was observed once. V is TRBV30 and J is TRBJ1-1; unclear D gene. The CDR3 has 15 amino acids. From germline, CDR1 is GTSNPN and CDR2 SVGIG (reference sequence). V dropped 0 bases and J dropped 1 base, with 12 bases sitting between them. In DNA, the CDR3 is TGTGCCTGGAGTGTAAATCCGGGGTCGAACACTGAAGCTTTCTTT. Protein product: CAWSVNPGSNTEAFF.

The chain links TRBV29-1 to TRBJ1-1, with 7 bases matching TRBD1. Trimming took 6 bases from V and 4 from J; bases not matched to a gene: 2. CDR3 length: 11 residues. The germline gives CDR1 SQVTM, CDR2 ANQGSEA. CDR3 amino acids: CSVTGRTEAFF. As DNA, the CDR3 is TGCAGCGTGACAGGGCGCACTGAAGCTTTCTTT. Drawing the rest from reference TRBV29-1 and TRBJ1-1, the complete variable domain is SAVISQKPSRDICQRGTSLTIQCQVDSQVTMMFWYRQQPGQSLTLIATANQGSEATYESGFVIDKFPISRPNLTFSTLTVSNMSPEDSSIYLCSVTGRTEAFFGQGTRLTVV.

V gene TRBV14 combines with J gene TRBJ2-3, with TRBD2 as a possible D gene (6 bases). CDR3 length: 13 residues. The germline gives CDR1 SGHDN, CDR2 FVKESK. Trimming shortened V by 0 bases and J by 8 bases, and 9 bases separated the two germline ends. CDR3 protein: CASSQDMEGTQYF. CDR3 DNA: TGTGCCAGCAGCCAAGATATGGAGGGTACGCAGTATTTT.

V is TRBV5-1 and J is TRBJ2-7; 10 bases fit TRBD1. Germline V CDR1 and CDR2: SGHRS, YFSETQ. CDR3 length: 16 residues. Trimming cost V 4 bases and J 3 bases; bases outside gene matches: 10. CDR3 sequence: CASSVMPGQGIYEQYF. The CDR3 DNA sequence: TGCGCCAGCAGCGTAATGCCGGGACAGGGGATCTACGAGCAGTACTTC.

This clone was recorded only once. This chain links TRBV2 with TRBJ1-2; weak D call: TRBD1 (5 bases). V was shortened by 4 bases and J by 4 bases, with 10 bases between the two germline ends. The CDR3 extends over 13 amino acids. The germline CDR1 and CDR2 sequences are SNHLY and FYNNEI. The CDR3 loop reads CASSAGGVYGYTF. In nucleotides, the CDR3 is TGTGCCAGCAGTGCCGGGGGAGTCTATGGCTACACCTTC.